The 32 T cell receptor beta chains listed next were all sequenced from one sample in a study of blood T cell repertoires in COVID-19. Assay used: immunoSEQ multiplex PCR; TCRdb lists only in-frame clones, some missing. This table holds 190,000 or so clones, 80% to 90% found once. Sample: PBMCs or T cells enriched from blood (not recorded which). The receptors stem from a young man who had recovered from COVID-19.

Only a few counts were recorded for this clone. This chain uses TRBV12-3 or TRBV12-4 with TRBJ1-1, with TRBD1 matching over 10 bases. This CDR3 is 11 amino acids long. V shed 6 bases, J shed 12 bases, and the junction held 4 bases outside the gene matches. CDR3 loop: CASRGQGRTFF. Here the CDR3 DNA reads TGTGCCAGCAGGGGACAGGGGAGGACTTTCTTT.

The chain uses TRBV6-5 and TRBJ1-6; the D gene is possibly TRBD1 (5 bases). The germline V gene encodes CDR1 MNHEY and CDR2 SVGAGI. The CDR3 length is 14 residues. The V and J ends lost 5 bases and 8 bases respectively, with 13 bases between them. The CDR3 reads CASSTRVGDSPLHF. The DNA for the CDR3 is TGTGCCAGCAGTACCAGGGTAGGCGATTCACCCCTCCACTTT.

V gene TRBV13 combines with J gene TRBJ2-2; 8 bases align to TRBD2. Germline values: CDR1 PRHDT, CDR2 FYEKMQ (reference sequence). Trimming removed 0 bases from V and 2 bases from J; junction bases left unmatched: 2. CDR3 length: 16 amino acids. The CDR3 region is CASSLGLAVNTGELFF. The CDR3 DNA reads TGTGCCAGCAGCTTAGGACTAGCGGTTAACACCGGGGAGCTGTTTTTT. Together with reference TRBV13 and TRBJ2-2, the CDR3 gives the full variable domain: AAGVIQSPRHLIKEKRETATLKCYPIPRHDTVYWYQQGPGQDPQFLISFYEKMQSDKGSIPDRFSAQQFSDYHSELNMSSLELGDSALYFCASSLGLAVNTGELFFGEGSRLTVL.

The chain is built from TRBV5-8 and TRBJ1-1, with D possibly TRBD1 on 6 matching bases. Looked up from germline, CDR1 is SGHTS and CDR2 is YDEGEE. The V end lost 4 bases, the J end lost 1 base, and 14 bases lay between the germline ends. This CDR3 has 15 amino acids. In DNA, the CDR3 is TGTGCCAGCAGCCCTACAACAGGGTGGAACACTGAAGCTTTCTTT. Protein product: CASSPTTGWNTEAFF.

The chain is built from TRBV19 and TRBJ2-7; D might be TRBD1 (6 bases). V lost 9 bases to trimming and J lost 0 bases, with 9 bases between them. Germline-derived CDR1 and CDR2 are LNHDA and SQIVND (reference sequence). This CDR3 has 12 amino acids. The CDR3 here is CASQGRSYEQYF. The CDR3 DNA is TGTGCCAGCCAGGGGCGCTCCTACGAGCAGTACTTC.

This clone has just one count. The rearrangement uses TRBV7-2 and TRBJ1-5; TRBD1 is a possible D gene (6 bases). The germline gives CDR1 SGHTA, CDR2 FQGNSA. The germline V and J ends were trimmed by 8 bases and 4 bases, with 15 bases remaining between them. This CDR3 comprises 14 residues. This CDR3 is CASGFVDRNQPQHF. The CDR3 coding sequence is TGTGCCAGCGGATTTGTAGACAGGAATCAGCCCCAGCATTTT. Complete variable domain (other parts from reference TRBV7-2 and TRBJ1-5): GAGVSQSPSNKVTEKGKDVELRCDPISGHTALYWYRQSLGQGLEFLIYFQGNSAPDKSGLPSDRFSAERTGGSVSTLTIQRTQQEDSAVYLCASGFVDRNQPQHFGDGTRLSIL.

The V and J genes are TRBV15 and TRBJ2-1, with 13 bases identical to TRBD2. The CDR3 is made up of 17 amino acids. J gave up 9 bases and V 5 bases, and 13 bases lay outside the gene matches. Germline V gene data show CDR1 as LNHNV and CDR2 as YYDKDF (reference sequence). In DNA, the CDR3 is TGTGCCACCAGCGAGTTGACTAGCGGGAGGCCCTACGGTGAGCAGTTCTTC. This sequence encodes CATSELTSGRPYGEQFF.

The CDR3 DNA sequence: TGTGCCAGCAGCTCCTGGACAGGGGCCGATGAGCAGTTCTTC. Its translation: CASSSWTGADEQFF. The chain links TRBV11-2 to TRBJ2-1; 9 bases align to TRBD1. V gave up 4 bases and J gave up 8 bases; unmatched junction bases: 6. The CDR3 is made up of 14 amino acids. CDR1 is SGHAT, CDR2 FQNNGV, per germline.

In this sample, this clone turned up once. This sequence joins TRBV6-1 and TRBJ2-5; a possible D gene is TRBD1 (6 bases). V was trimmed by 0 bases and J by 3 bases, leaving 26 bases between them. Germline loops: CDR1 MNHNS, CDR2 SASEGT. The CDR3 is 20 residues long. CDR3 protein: CASSEAHGAGAFWSEETQYF. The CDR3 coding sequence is TGTGCCAGCAGTGAAGCACATGGGGCAGGGGCCTTTTGGAGTGAAGAGACCCAGTACTTC.

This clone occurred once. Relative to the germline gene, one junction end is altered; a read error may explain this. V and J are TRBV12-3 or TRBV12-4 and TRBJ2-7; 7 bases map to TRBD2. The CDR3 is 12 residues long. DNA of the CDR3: TGTGCCAGCAGTTTGGGGGGGACTTCAAGGTTGTTC. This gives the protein CASSLGGTSRLF.

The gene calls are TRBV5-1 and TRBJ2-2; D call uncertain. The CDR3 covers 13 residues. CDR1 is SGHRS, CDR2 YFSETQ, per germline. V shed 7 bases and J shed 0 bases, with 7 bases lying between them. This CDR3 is CASPGTNTGELFF. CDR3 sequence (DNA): TGCGCCAGCCCCGGTACGAACACCGGGGAGCTGTTTTTT.

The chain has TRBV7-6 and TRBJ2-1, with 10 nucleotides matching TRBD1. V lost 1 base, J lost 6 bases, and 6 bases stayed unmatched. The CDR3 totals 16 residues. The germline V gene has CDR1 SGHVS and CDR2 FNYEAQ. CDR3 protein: CASSLGPGQGPNEQFF. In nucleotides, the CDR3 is TGTGCCAGCAGCTTAGGACCGGGACAGGGGCCCAATGAGCAGTTCTTC. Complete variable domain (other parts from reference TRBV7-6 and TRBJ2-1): GAGVSQSPRYKVTKRGQDVALRCDPISGHVSLYWYRQALGQGPEFLTYFNYEAQQDKSGLPNDRFSAERPEGSISTLTIQRTEQRDSAMYRCASSLGPGQGPNEQFFGPGTRLTVL.

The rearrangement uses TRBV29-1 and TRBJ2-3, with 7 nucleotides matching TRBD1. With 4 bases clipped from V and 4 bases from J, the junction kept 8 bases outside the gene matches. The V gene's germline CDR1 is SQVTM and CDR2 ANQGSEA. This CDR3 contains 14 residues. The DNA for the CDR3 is TGCAGCGTTGGTAAAGGGGGCGAGGCAGATACGCAGTATTTT. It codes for CSVGKGGEADTQYF.

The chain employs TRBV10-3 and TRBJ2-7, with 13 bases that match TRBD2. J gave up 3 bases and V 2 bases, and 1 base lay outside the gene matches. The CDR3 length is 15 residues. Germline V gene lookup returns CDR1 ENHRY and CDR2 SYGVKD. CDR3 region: CAISERTSGSYEQYF. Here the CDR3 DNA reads TGTGCCATCAGTGAGAGGACTAGCGGGAGCTACGAGCAGTACTTC.

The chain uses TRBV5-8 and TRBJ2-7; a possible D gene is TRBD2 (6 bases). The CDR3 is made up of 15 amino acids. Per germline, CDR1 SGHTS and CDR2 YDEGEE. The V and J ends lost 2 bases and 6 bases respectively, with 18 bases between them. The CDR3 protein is CASSFSGGRGSEQYF. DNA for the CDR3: TGTGCCAGCAGCTTTAGCGGAGGAAGGGGCTCCGAGCAGTACTTC.

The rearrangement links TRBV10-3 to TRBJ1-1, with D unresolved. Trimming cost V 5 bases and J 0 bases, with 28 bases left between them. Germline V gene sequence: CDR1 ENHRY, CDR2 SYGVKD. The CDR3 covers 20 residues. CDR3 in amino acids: CAISSFSPSSPRTVNTEAFF. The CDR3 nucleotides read TGTGCCATCAGTAGCTTTTCCCCTTCGTCTCCCAGAACAGTGAACACTGAAGCTTTCTTT.

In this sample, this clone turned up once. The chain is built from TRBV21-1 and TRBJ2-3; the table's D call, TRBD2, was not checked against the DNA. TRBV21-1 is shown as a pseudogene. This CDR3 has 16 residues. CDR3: CASSYPSGGSTDTQYF. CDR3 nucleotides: TGTGCCAGCAGCTACCCTAGCGGGGGATCGACAGATACGCAGTATTTT.

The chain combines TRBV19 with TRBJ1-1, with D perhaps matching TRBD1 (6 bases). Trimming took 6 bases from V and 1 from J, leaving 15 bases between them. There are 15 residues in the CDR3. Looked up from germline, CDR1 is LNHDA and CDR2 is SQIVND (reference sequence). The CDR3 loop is CASSPNRDTNTEAFF. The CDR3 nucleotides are TGTGCCAGTAGCCCTAACAGGGACACGAACACTGAAGCTTTCTTT.

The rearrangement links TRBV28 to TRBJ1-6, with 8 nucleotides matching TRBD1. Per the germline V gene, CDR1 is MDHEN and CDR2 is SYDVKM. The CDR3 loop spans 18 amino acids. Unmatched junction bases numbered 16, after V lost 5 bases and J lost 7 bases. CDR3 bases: TGTGCCAGCAGTATAGGGACAGGCGGTGGATCCGCGAATTCACCCCTCCACTTT. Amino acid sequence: CASSIGTGGGSANSPLHF.

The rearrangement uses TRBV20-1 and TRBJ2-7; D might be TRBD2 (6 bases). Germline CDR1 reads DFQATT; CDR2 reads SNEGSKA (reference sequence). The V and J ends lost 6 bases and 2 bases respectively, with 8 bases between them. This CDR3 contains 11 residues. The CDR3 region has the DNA TGCAGTGCCGGCGGGACCTACGAGCAGTACTTC. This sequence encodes CSAGGTYEQYF.

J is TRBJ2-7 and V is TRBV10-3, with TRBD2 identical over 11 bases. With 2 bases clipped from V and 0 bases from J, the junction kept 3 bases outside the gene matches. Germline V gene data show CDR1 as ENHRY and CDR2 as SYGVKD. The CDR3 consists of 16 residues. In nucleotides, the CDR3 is TGTGCCATCAGTGAGGCACTAGCGGGGGTCTCCTACGAGCAGTACTTC. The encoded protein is CAISEALAGVSYEQYF.

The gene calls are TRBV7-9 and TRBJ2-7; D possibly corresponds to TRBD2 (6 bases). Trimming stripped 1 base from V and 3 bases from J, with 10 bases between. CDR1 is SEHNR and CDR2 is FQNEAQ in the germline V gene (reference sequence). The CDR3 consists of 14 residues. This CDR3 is CASSLVAEGYEQYF. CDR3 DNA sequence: TGTGCCAGCAGCTTAGTGGCGGAGGGCTACGAGCAGTACTTC. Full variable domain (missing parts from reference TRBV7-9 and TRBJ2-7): DTGVSQNPRHKITKRGQNVTFRCDPISEHNRLYWYRQTLGQGPEFLTYFQNEAQLEKSRLLSDRFSAERPKGSFSTLEIQRTEQGDSAMYLCASSLVAEGYEQYFGPGTRLTVT.

The CDR3 here is CASSLAGAGQPQHF. The CDR3 bases are TGTGCCAGCAGCTTAGCAGGGGCCGGTCAGCCCCAGCATTTT. The rearrangement links TRBV11-2 to TRBJ1-5; perhaps TRBD1 as D (6 bases). Germline V gene data show CDR1 as SGHAT and CDR2 as FQNNGV. Trimming took 1 base from V and 6 from J, leaving 10 bases between them. This CDR3 is built from 14 residues.

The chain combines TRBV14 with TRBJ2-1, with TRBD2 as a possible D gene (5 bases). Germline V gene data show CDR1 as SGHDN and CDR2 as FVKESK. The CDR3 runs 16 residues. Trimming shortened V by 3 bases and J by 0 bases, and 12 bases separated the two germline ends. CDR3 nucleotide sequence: TGTGCCAGCAGCCAGGAGACGGGAAGCTCCTACAATGAGCAGTTCTTC. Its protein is CASSQETGSSYNEQFF.

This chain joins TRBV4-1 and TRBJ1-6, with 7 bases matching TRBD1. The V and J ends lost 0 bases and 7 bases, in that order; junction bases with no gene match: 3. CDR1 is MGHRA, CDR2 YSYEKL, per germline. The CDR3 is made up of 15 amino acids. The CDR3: CASSQETGENSPLHF. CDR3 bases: TGCGCCAGCAGCCAAGAAACAGGGGAGAATTCACCCCTCCACTTT.

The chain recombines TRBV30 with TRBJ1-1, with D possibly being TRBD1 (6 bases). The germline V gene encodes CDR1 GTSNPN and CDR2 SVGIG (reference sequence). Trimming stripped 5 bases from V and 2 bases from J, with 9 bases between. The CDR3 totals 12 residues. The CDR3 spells CAWGGTNTEAFF. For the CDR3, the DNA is TGTGCCTGGGGGGGCACAAACACTGAAGCTTTCTTT. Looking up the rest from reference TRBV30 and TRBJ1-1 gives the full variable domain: SQTIHQWPATLVQPVGSPLSLECTVEGTSNPNLYWYRQAAGRGLQLLFYSVGIGQISSEVPQNLSASRPQDRQFILSSKKLLLSDSGFYLCAWGGTNTEAFFGQGTRLTVV.

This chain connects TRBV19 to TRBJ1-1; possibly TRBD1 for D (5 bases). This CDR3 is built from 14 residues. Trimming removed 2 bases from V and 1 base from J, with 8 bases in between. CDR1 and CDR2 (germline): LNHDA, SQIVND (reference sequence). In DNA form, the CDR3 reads TGTGCCAGTAGTATACGTCAGGGGAACACTGAAGCTTTCTTT. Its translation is CASSIRQGNTEAFF.

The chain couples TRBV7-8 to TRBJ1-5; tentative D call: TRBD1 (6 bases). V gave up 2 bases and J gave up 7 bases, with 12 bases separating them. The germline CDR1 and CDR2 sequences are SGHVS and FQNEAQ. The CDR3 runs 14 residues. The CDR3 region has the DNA TGTGCCAGCAGCTTATATAGGGGGATCCAGCCCCAGCATTTT. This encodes CASSLYRGIQPQHF.

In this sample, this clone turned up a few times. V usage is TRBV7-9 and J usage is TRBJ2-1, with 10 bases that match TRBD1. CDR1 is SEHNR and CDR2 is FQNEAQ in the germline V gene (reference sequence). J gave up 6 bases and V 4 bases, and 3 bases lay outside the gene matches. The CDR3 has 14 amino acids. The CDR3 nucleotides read TGTGCCAGCAGCTACCGGGACAGGGGCAATGAGCAGTTCTTC. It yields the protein CASSYRDRGNEQFF.

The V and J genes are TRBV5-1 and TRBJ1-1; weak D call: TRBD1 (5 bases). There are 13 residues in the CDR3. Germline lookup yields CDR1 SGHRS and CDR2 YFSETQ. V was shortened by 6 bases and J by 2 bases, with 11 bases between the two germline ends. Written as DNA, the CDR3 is TGCGCCAGCACGGGGGTCTTAAACACTGAAGCTTTCTTT. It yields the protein CASTGVLNTEAFF.

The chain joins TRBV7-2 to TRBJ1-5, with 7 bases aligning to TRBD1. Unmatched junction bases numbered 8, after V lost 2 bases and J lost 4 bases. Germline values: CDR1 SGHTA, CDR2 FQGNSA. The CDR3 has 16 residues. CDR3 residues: CASSLIGGQLNQPQHF. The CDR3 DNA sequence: TGTGCCAGCAGCTTAATTGGGGGACAGCTTAATCAGCCCCAGCATTTT. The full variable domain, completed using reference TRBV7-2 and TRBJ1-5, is GAGVSQSPSNKVTEKGKDVELRCDPISGHTALYWYRQSLGQGLEFLIYFQGNSAPDKSGLPSDRFSAERTGGSVSTLTIQRTQQEDSAVYLCASSLIGGQLNQPQHFGDGTRLSIL.

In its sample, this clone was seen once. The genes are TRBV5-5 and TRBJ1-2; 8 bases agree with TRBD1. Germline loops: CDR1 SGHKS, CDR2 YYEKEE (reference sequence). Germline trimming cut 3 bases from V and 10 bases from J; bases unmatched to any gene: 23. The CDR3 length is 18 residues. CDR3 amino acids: CASSSNTDRGPQLIVYTF. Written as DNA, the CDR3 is TGTGCCAGCAGCTCGAACACAGACAGGGGCCCTCAGTTAATTGTCTACACCTTC.